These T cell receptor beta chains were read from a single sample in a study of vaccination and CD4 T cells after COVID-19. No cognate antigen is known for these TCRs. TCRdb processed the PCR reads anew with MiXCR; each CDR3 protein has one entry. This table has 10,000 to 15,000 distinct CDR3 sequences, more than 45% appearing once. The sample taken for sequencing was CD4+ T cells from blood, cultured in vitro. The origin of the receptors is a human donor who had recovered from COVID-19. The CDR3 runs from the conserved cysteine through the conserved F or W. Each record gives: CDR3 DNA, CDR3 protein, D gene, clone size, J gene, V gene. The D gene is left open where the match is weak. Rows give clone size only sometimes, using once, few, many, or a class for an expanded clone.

TGCAGTGCGGGGTTGGTTACGAGCAATCAGCCCCAGCATTTT CSAGLVTSNQPQHF . . TRBJ1-5 TRBV20-1
TGCAGTGCTAGAGATCAGGGGCCGACTAGAAACACCGGGGAGCTGTTTTTT CSARDQGPTRNTGELFF . . TRBJ2-2 TRBV20-1
TGTGCCAGCAGCTTAGACATTGCTGAGCAGTTCTTC CASSLDIAEQFF . . TRBJ2-1 TRBV7-9
TGTGCCAGCAGCTTACCCAAAGGTCAGGGGACCCAGTACTTC CASSLPKGQGTQYF . few TRBJ2-5 TRBV7-6
TGTGCCAGCAGGGGGACTCGGGAAGAGACCCAGTACTTC CASRGTREETQYF . . TRBJ2-5 TRBV2
TGTGCCAGCAGTTTAAGGCCAATAGGGTGGGATGAAAAACTGTTTTTT CASSLRPIGWDEKLFF . . TRBJ1-4 TRBV28
TGCAGTGCTAGAAGGACAGGGGCCTACGAGCAGTACTTC CSARRTGAYEQYF TRBD1 . TRBJ2-7 TRBV20-1
TGTGCCAGCAGATACACAGGGTTCACTGAAGCTTTCTTT CASRYTGFTEAFF . . TRBJ1-1 TRBV7-9
TGTGCCAGCAAATGGACAGGGGATAATTCACCCCTCCACTTT CASKWTGDNSPLHF TRBD1 few TRBJ1-6 TRBV12-3/TRBV12-4
TGTGCCAGCAGCCCCACGTCCCAGAACACCGGGGAGCTGTTTTTT CASSPTSQNTGELFF . . TRBJ2-2 TRBV6-1
TGTGCCAGCAGCTTATACCCCGGGACTAGCCTGGGCGGGGAGCTGTTTTTT CASSLYPGTSLGGELFF TRBD2 . TRBJ2-2 TRBV7-2
TGTGCCAGTAGTATCCAGGGTGGGTCTGAGACCCAGTACTTC CASSIQGGSETQYF . . TRBJ2-5 TRBV19
TGTGCCAGCAGCAGACGAAAACAGGGGATTGGGGAGACCCAGTACTTC CASSRRKQGIGETQYF TRBD1 few TRBJ2-5 TRBV7-2
TGTGCCAGCAGCTTAGAGCAGGGTTCCTACGAGCAGTACTTC CASSLEQGSYEQYF . . TRBJ2-7 TRBV11-2
TGTGCCAGCAGCCAAGATAATCGGAGGGATTGGTTGTATGGCTACACCTTC CASSQDNRRDWLYGYTF . once TRBJ1-2 TRBV4-2
TGCAGTGCTAGCCTGACTAGTCTCGGAACAAGGGAGCAGTTCTTC CSASLTSLGTREQFF . . TRBJ2-1 TRBV20-1
TGTGCCAGTAGTACAGCCGCCGGGGCCAACGTCCTGACTTTC CASSTAAGANVLTF . few TRBJ2-6 TRBV19
TGTGCCACCAGCAGGAAGACAGGGCCCGTCACTGAAGCTTTCTTT CATSRKTGPVTEAFF TRBD1 few TRBJ1-1 TRBV6-1
TGTGCCAGCATGCGGAGGGGGACATTCGAGCAGTACTTC CASMRRGTFEQYF . . TRBJ2-7 TRBV12-3/TRBV12-4
TGCAGTGCTAGAGGTGACAGCCGAGAGACCCAGTACTTC CSARGDSRETQYF . . TRBJ2-5 TRBV20-1
TGTGCCAGCAGTTCCCAAAGGCGGCTTGACTACGAGCAGTACTTC CASSSQRRLDYEQYF . . TRBJ2-7 TRBV28
TGTGCCAGCAGCGCCTCCTCCAGGGGCTATGGCTACACCTTC CASSASSRGYGYTF . few TRBJ1-2 TRBV12-3/TRBV12-4
TGTGCCAGCAGCACAGGACAGGGAAACATTCAGTACTTC CASSTGQGNIQYF TRBD1 . TRBJ2-4 TRBV7-2
TGTGCCAGCAGCTTACACCGGGATAGGTACGAGCAGTACTTC CASSLHRDRYEQYF . large TRBJ2-7 TRBV7-2
TGTGCCAGCAGTGAAAGACAGGGTTCGGGAATTTTCGATACGCAGTATTTT CASSERQGSGIFDTQYF TRBD1 . TRBJ2-3 TRBV2
TGTGCCAGCAGTTACTCTGGTTCTACGGGCACAGATACGCAGTATTTT CASSYSGSTGTDTQYF . . TRBJ2-3 TRBV6-5
TGTGCCAGCAGTGAGGATGGCGACCGCTACAATGAGCAGTTCTTC CASSEDGDRYNEQFF . . TRBJ2-1 TRBV2
TGTGCCAGCAAGGTGGTGGAGACCCAGTACTTC CASKVVETQYF . . TRBJ2-5 TRBV2
TGTGCCAGCAGTTTGTCTGGGCTAGCGGACTACGAGCAGTACTTC CASSLSGLADYEQYF TRBD2 . TRBJ2-7 TRBV28
TGTGCCAGCAGGGGTTTAGGAGATACGCAGTATTTT CASRGLGDTQYF . . TRBJ2-3 TRBV19
TGTGCCAGCAGTTTGGGACAGAGTAATGAGCAGTTCTTC CASSLGQSNEQFF TRBD1 once TRBJ2-1 TRBV6-2/TRBV6-3
TGTGCCAGCAGAGTACAGGGCACTAATGAAAAACTGTTTTTT CASRVQGTNEKLFF . few TRBJ1-4 TRBV6-1
TGTGCCAGCAGTTTACGTAGGCGAGAGACCCAGTACTTC CASSLRRRETQYF . . TRBJ2-5 TRBV27
TGTGCCAGCAGTCCCCCCGTGGGGGCCGGGGAGCTGTTTTTT CASSPPVGAGELFF . few TRBJ2-2 TRBV25-1
TGTGCCAGCAGCCGTCAGGGGGCTTACGAGCAGTACTTC CASSRQGAYEQYF TRBD1 . TRBJ2-7 TRBV7-2
TGTGCCAGCAGCAGACGGACAGGGGGCGCCGGGACTAGCGGGAGGGGTTGCGAGCAGTACTTC CASSRRTGGAGTSGRGCEQYF . few TRBJ2-7 TRBV21-1
TGCGCCAGCAGACCAGGACAGGGGGCTACCTTCCTCAACACAGATACGCAGTATTTT CASRPGQGATFLNTDTQYF TRBD1 few TRBJ2-3 TRBV10-1
TGTGCCAGTAGTATAGAATGGGCAGCACGTGAAGCTTTCTTT CASSIEWAAREAFF . . TRBJ1-1 TRBV19
TGTGCCAGCAGTTTTGGGTCTACCTACGAGCAGTACTTC CASSFGSTYEQYF . . TRBJ2-7 TRBV12-3/TRBV12-4
TGTGCCAGCACCGCCGGTGGGCGCCTGAACACCGGGGAGCTGTTTTTT CASTAGGRLNTGELFF . few TRBJ2-2 TRBV6-1
TGTGCCAGCACCCTAAACGGGGCTAGCCGTGAGACCCAGTACTTC CASTLNGASRETQYF . . TRBJ2-5 TRBV12-3/TRBV12-4
TGCAGTGCTAGGGGGACTAGCGGGAGTGTGGGCACAGATACGCAGTATTTT CSARGTSGSVGTDTQYF TRBD2 . TRBJ2-3 TRBV20-1
TGTGCCACCAGTGATTCTGGGCGGGGGCCCCACTATGGCTACACCTTC CATSDSGRGPHYGYTF . few TRBJ1-2 TRBV24-1
TGTGCCAGCAGCAAGCAGGGGATTGAAGAGACCCAGTACTTC CASSKQGIEETQYF . . TRBJ2-5 TRBV7-2
TGCAGTGCTAGTGGTCAGCTAGCGGGAGCGGTTGAGCAGCTCTTC CSASGQLAGAVEQLF TRBD2 . TRBJ2-1 TRBV20-1
TGTGCCAGCTCACCTGGGACAGATCAGCCCCAGCATTTT CASSPGTDQPQHF TRBD1 . TRBJ1-5 TRBV18
TGTGCCAGCAGTTACTTGAGGAATGGCTACACCTTC CASSYLRNGYTF . . TRBJ1-2 TRBV6-5
TGTGCCAGGGGTAGGGGACGCTCCTACGAGCAGTACTTC CARGRGRSYEQYF . . TRBJ2-7 TRBV2
TGTGCCAGCAGTTGGACAGGGACCCAAGAGACCCAGTACTTC CASSWTGTQETQYF TRBD1 . TRBJ2-5 TRBV2
TGCAGTGCTTTCCCGGGACAGCACACTGAAGCTTTCTTT CSAFPGQHTEAFF TRBD1 . TRBJ1-1 TRBV20-1
TGTGCCACCAGTCCAGGGACTAGCGGATCACAAGAGACCCAGTACTTC CATSPGTSGSQETQYF TRBD2 . TRBJ2-5 TRBV24-1